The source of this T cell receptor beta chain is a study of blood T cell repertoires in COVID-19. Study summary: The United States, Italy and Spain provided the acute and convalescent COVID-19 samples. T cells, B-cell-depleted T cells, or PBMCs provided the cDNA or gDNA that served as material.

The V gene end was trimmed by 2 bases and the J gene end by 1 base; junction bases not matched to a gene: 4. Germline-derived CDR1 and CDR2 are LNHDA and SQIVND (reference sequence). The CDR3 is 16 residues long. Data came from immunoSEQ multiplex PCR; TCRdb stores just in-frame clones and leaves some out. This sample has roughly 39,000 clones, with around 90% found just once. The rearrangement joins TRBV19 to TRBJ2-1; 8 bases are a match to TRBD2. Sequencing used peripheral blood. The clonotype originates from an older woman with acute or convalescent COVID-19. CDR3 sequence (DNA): TGTGCCAGTAGTATATGGAGCGGGAGTTCCTACAATGAGCAGTTCTTC. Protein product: CASSIWSGSSYNEQFF.